The clone carrying this T cell receptor beta chain was counted only a few times. What it binds is not known. These data belong to a study of T cells in Graves' hyperthyroidism and ophthalmopathy. General study findings and limits: Blood shared most expanded thyroid clonotypes above 0.001. Model-based prediction identified ophthalmopathy a median roughly 5.9 months prior to its onset.

Diagnosis relied on clinical symptoms, serum thyroxine and TRAb, thyroid ultrasound and orbital computed tomography. It was approximately 9.7 ml of fresh peripheral blood that supplied the PBMCs. CDR1 is LNHNV and CDR2 is YYDKDF in the germline V gene (reference sequence). This CDR3 is built from 15 residues. V lost 1 base and J lost 6; bases outside the gene matches: 5. Amplified TCR beta CDR3 regions came from RNA transcripts. The HTBI primer set was used in a first-round RT-PCR of the TCR CDR3. Each CDR3 protein gets one entry after TCRdb re-called the multiplex PCR reads with MiXCR. The table shows a few hundred thousand distinct CDR3 sequences, with approximately 17% occurring only once.

The sample was blood. The source is a man younger than 35 with Graves' ophthalmopathy. The chain couples TRBV15 to TRBJ1-5; 8 bases map to TRBD1. The CDR3 coding sequence is TGTGCCACCAGCAGAGCTGGGACAGGCGCTCAGCCCCAGCATTTT. It yields the protein CATSRAGTGAQPQHF.